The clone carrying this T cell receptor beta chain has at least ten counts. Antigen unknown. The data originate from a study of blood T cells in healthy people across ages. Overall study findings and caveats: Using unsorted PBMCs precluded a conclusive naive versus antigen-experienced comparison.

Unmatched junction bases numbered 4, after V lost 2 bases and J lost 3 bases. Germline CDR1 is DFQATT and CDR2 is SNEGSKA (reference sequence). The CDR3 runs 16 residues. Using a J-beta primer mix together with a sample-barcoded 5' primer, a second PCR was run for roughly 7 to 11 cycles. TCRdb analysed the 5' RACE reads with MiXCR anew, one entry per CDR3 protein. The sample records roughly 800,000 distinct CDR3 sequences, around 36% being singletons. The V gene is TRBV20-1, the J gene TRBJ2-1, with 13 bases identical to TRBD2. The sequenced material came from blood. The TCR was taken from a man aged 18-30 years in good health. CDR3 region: CSARTSGGARYNEQFF. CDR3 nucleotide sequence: TGCAGTGCTAGAACTAGCGGGGGGGCGCGCTACAATGAGCAGTTCTTC.